This TCR beta chain was observed in a study of shared clonotypes between healthy human individuals. Broader study findings: Non-shared clonotypes were found to have lower generation probabilities than the clonotypes that were shared by all four of the sorted-subset donors. Rarefaction demonstrated incomplete sorted-subset sequencing despite large depth. The low donor count limited represented genetic and exposure-history diversity. Estimated richness was generally greater in naive than memory subsets.

A note on this clone: Its antigen is currently unknown.

Generated by immunoSEQ multiplex PCR, the TCRdb table keeps only in-frame clones and is missing some. Here the sample spans under 2,500,000 clones, approximately 96% being singletons. The germline gives CDR1 SGHAT, CDR2 FQNNGV. The CDR3 sequence is 14 residues long. V lost 3 bases, J lost 8 bases, and 5 bases stayed unmatched. The sequence derives from a man aged 18 to 29 in good health. V gene TRBV11-2 combines with J gene TRBJ1-4; TRBD1 matches at 8 bases. Sequencing was carried out using naive CD4+ T cells sorted from blood. Subset noted: CD45RA+ positively selected. The CDR3 spells CASSFGTGGEKLFF. DNA for the CDR3: TGTGCCAGCAGCTTCGGGACAGGTGGGGAAAAACTGTTTTTT. Using reference TRBV11-2 and TRBJ1-4 for the parts outside the CDR3, the full variable domain is EAGVAQSPRYKIIEKRQSVAFWCNPISGHATLYWYQQILGQGPKLLIQFQNNGVVDDSQLPKDRFSAERLKGVDSTLKIQPAKLEDSAVYLCASSFGTGGEKLFFGSGTQLSVL.